Listed here are 8 T cell receptor beta chains from one sample, sequenced in a study of cytomegalovirus exposure and HLA in healthy donors. Primers for the PCR totalled 60 Vbeta and 13 Jbeta. Only in-frame clones appear in the TCRdb table, and some are missing; sequencing was by immunoSEQ multiplex PCR. The profile shows about 130,000 clones, roughly 82% of them singletons. The sequencing input was PBMCs. The source is a boy aged 10-17 years in good health and CMV-seronegative.

This clone was seen a single time. The genes are TRBV6-1 and TRBJ1-5; tentatively, D is TRBD1 (5 bases). Germline V gene lookup returns CDR1 MNHNS and CDR2 SASEGT. V was trimmed by 4 bases and J by 1 base, leaving 14 bases between them. CDR3 length: 16 amino acids. The CDR3 region has the DNA TGTGCCAGCAGTGTCTATCGGGGGGGGAGCAATCAGCCCCAGCATTTT. Translating it yields CASSVYRGGSNQPQHF.

J is TRBJ1-3 and V is TRBV15, with D possibly matching TRBD1 (5 bases). The CDR3 runs to 16 residues. The V gene lost 1 base and the J gene lost 2 bases, with 12 bases spanning the gap. Germline V gene data show CDR1 as LNHNV and CDR2 as YYDKDF (reference sequence). The CDR3 coding sequence is TGTGCCACCAGCAGAGCCCCTGGAGGGGCTGGAAACACCATATATTTT. This encodes CATSRAPGGAGNTIYF.

In this sample, this clone turned up once. The rearrangement links TRBV4-3 to TRBJ2-1; possible D gene TRBD2, 5 bases. This CDR3 has 15 residues. Germline-derived CDR1 and CDR2 are LGHNA and YSLEER. Trimming pared 4 bases from V and 6 bases from J, leaving 16 bases between. The CDR3 sequence: CASSLSGGRGNEQFF. The CDR3 bases are TGCGCCAGCAGCCTCTCTGGAGGACGCGGCAATGAGCAGTTCTTC.

The chain carries TRBV4-3 and TRBJ2-7; D remains ambiguous. The CDR3 sequence is 15 residues long. The germline V and J ends were trimmed by 1 base and 3 bases, with 13 bases remaining between them. CDR1 LGHNA and CDR2 YSLEER come from the germline V gene. The CDR3 DNA reads TGCGCCAGCAGCCAAGCGTTGGATACAGTCTACGAGCAGTACTTC. This gives the protein CASSQALDTVYEQYF.

This sequence joins TRBV6-1 and TRBJ2-3; 7 positions agree with TRBD2. The CDR3 sequence is 15 residues long. The germline V gene has CDR1 MNHNS and CDR2 SASEGT. J gave up 2 bases and V 5 bases, and 7 bases lay outside the gene matches. CDR3 bases: TGTGCCAGCAGTTCCCCGGGACTATCCACAGATACGCAGTATTTT. This codes for CASSSPGLSTDTQYF.

The CDR3 coding sequence is TGTGCCAGCCTGAGGCGCCCCATGCGTCGGTACTTC. As protein: CASLRRPMRRYF. This chain uses TRBV2 with TRBJ2-7, with unresolved D. V was clipped by 8 bases and J by 12 bases, with 20 bases between them. Per the germline V gene, CDR1 is SNHLY and CDR2 is FYNNEI. This CDR3 has 12 residues.

The rearrangement joins TRBV11-2 to TRBJ2-7, with D tentatively TRBD1 (5 bases). CDR3 length equals 14 residues. V lost 1 base and J 2 bases, leaving 9 bases between the germline ends. The germline CDR1 and CDR2 sequences are SGHAT and FQNNGV. CDR3 DNA: TGTGCCAGCAGCTTAGCTGGACAACCCTACGAGCAGTACTTC. Translating it yields CASSLAGQPYEQYF.

The chain uses TRBV7-8 and TRBJ2-7; D call uncertain. CDR1 is SGHVS and CDR2 is FQNEAQ in the germline V gene. There are 13 residues in the CDR3. V dropped 5 bases and J dropped 2 bases, with 10 bases sitting between them. In DNA form, the CDR3 reads TGTGCCAGCAGCCCCATGCGGACCTACGAGCAGTACTTC. Its translation: CASSPMRTYEQYF.